The sequence of this T cell receptor beta chain was determined in a study of PD-L1 blockade in urothelial cancer. Study background: T cells numbered a median of 141,255 in the blood samples.

Profiled with immunoSEQ multiplex PCR; TCRdb holds only in-frame clones, not every one. The sample records about 82,000 clones, more than 90% being singletons. This CDR3 region has 15 residues. Trimming cost V 2 bases and J 4 bases; bases outside gene matches: 7. Per the germline V gene, CDR1 is MNHNY and CDR2 is SVGAGI (reference sequence). Urothelial carcinoma in patients was locally advanced or metastatic. The chain uses TRBV6-6 and TRBJ1-2, with 7 bases matching TRBD1. The sequences come from PBMCs, collected around atezolizumab (anti-PD-L1) treatment. This receptor was obtained from a man aged 60 to 75 with urothelial cancer. The CDR3 coding sequence is TGTGCCAGCAGTTACCAGCAGGGGGACACCTATGGCTACACCTTC. Amino acids: CASSYQQGDTYGYTF.